Following are 14 T cell receptor beta chains from one sample sequenced in a study of T-cell memory formation after mild COVID-19. TCRdb reanalysed the 5' RACE reads using MiXCR and keeps one entry per CDR3 protein. The repertoire consists of under 300,000 distinct CDR3 sequences, with 8% to 10% occurring once and the leading ten covering around a fifth. The specimen was PBMCs or a T cell subset sorted from them (not recorded which). The receptor source for this set is a man aged 18 to 29 who had mild COVID-19 (a few samples of this study predate the infection). Cell type and time point are not known.

In this sample, this clonotype turned up a few times. The chain recombines TRBV12-3 or TRBV12-4 with TRBJ1-2; 9 bases fit TRBD1. This CDR3 comprises 17 residues. After removal of 2 bases from V and 8 bases from J, the junction contained 15 bases not matched to a gene. The DNA of the CDR3 is TGTGCCAGCAGTTTAACCGGACAGGGGTTTGCTACTGAGGGCTACACCTTC. It codes for CASSLTGQGFATEGYTF.

The V gene is TRBV5-1, the J gene TRBJ2-5; D ambiguous. Germline-derived CDR1 and CDR2 are SGHRS and YFSETQ. V was clipped by 0 bases and J by 5 bases, with 11 bases between them. This CDR3 is built from 14 residues. CDR3 DNA sequence: TGCGCCAGCAGCTTGGAATGGGGTTCCGAGACCCAGTACTTC. Translation: CASSLEWGSETQYF.

This clonotype turned up a few times. The rearrangement joins TRBV10-3 to TRBJ1-5, with no clear D. Trimming removed 6 bases at V and 6 bases at J, with 12 bases between. CDR3 length: 13 residues. From germline, CDR1 is ENHRY and CDR2 SYGVKD. The CDR3 protein is CAISPTEGQPQHF. CDR3 DNA: TGTGCCATCAGCCCTACCGAGGGTCAGCCCCAGCATTTT.

This clonotype has a count of ten or more. The chain joins TRBV5-1 to TRBJ1-4; D is ambiguous. With 2 bases removed from V and 7 bases from J, the gap between germline ends came to 6 bases. CDR3 size: 12 residues. Per germline, CDR1 SGHRS and CDR2 YFSETQ. This chain's CDR3 is CASSFSSEKLFF. CDR3 nucleotide sequence: TGCGCCAGCAGCTTCTCCAGTGAAAAACTGTTTTTT.

This clonotype was recorded a few times. The chain links TRBV12-3 or TRBV12-4 to TRBJ2-7, with no clear D. The CDR3 is 14 amino acids. V was pared by 7 bases and J by 3 bases, with 16 bases between. The CDR3 bases are TGTGCCAGCACCTCGGATGGCGGATTCTACGAGCAGTACTTC. It specifies CASTSDGGFYEQYF.

In this sample, this clonotype turned up a few times. The V gene is TRBV7-9, the J gene TRBJ1-5, with D possibly being TRBD1 (6 bases). The CDR3 consists of 13 residues. V shed 8 bases and J shed 7 bases, with 15 bases lying between them. Looked up from germline, CDR1 is SEHNR and CDR2 is FQNEAQ (reference sequence). In nucleotides, the CDR3 is TGTGCCAGCGGGGGACAAGCCGCCCAGCCCCAGCATTTT. Protein: CASGGQAAQPQHF.

This clonotype was recorded a few times. The chain is built from TRBV4-3 and TRBJ2-5, with no clear D. Trimming took off 1 base at V and 2 bases at J, with 8 bases between the two ends. Germline V gene sequence: CDR1 LGHNA, CDR2 YSLEER. This CDR3 has 14 residues. CDR3 bases: TGCGCCAGCAGCCAAGGGAACGGACAAGAGACCCAGTACTTC. Encoded protein: CASSQGNGQETQYF.

The rearrangement links TRBV6-5 to TRBJ1-1, with unresolved D. Germline-derived CDR1 and CDR2 are MNHEY and SVGAGI. This CDR3 has 14 amino acids. Deletions cut 2 bases from V and 1 base from J, with 8 bases between. CDR3 in amino acids: CASSYRVGNTEAFF. The CDR3 bases are TGTGCCAGCAGTTACAGGGTCGGGAACACTGAAGCTTTCTTT.

This clonotype was picked up a small number of times. The chain links TRBV6-6 to TRBJ1-2; D is uncertain. Germline V gene lookup returns CDR1 MNHNY and CDR2 SVGAGI (reference sequence). V gave up 0 bases and J gave up 2 bases, with 7 bases separating them. This CDR3 has 14 amino acids. For the CDR3, the DNA is TGTGCCAGCAGTTACTCGAAGGGAAACTATGGCTACACCTTC. It encodes CASSYSKGNYGYTF.

This clonotype has just a few counts. The CDR3: CASSQDPGGYGYTF. The CDR3 nucleotides read TGCGCCAGCAGCCAAGACCCGGGGGGCTATGGCTACACCTTC. V gene TRBV4-1 combines with J gene TRBJ1-2, with D perhaps TRBD1 (5 bases). The CDR3 spans 14 residues. V gave up 0 bases and J gave up 4 bases, with 9 bases separating them. Per germline, CDR1 MGHRA and CDR2 YSYEKL.

This clonotype turned up a few times. The CDR3 bases are TGCAGTGGGGGGGGCGGCAATCAGCCCCAGCATTTT. Its translation is CSGGGGNQPQHF. The chain uses TRBV20-1 and TRBJ1-5; D may be TRBD1 (6 bases). Germline values: CDR1 DFQATT, CDR2 SNEGSKA (reference sequence). This CDR3 contains 12 residues. The V end lost 7 bases, the J end lost 2 bases, and 9 bases lay between the germline ends.

This clonotype was recorded many times. The V and J genes are TRBV5-1 and TRBJ2-7, with D possibly matching TRBD1 (6 bases). Trimming took off 0 bases at V and 7 bases at J, with 8 bases between the two ends. This CDR3 has 12 amino acids. Germline lookup yields CDR1 SGHRS and CDR2 YFSETQ. Here the CDR3 reads CASSLAGAEQYF. The CDR3 DNA is TGCGCCAGCAGCTTGGCAGGGGCGGAGCAGTACTTC.

This clonotype was detected only a few times. DNA of the CDR3: TGTGCCAGCAGCCACGACAGTGAGGCTTTCTTT. Its translation: CASSHDSEAFF. V usage is TRBV4-2 and J usage is TRBJ1-1; tentatively, D is TRBD1 (5 bases). V dropped 3 bases and J dropped 11 bases, with 10 bases sitting between them. The CDR3 is 11 amino acids. CDR1 is LGHNA, CDR2 YNFKEQ, per germline.

In its sample, this clonotype was seen a few times. This chain links TRBV6-2 or TRBV6-3 with TRBJ2-3; 8 nucleotides agree with TRBD2. Germline lookup yields CDR1 MNHEY and CDR2 SVGEGT. V shed 4 bases and J 2 bases; nucleotides not matched to a gene: 5. The CDR3 has 15 residues. This CDR3 is CASSSPLADTDTQYF. The CDR3 bases are TGTGCCAGCAGTTCGCCACTAGCGGACACAGATACGCAGTATTTT.